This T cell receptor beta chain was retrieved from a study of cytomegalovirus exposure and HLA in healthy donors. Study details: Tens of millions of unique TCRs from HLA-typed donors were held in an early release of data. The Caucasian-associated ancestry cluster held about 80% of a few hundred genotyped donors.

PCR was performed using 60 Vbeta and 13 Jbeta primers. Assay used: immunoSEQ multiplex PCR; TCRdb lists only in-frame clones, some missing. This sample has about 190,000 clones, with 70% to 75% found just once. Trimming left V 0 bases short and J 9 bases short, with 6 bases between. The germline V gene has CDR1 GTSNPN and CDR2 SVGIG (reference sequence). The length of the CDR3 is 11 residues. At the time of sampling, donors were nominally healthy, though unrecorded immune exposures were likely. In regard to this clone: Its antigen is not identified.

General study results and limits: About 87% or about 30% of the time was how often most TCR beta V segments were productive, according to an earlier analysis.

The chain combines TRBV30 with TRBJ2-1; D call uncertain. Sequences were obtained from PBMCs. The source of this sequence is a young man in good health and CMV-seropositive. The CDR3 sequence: CAWSVQIEQFF. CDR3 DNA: TGTGCCTGGAGTGTCCAAATTGAGCAGTTCTTC. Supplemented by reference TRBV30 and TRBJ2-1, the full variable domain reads SQTIHQWPATLVQPVGSPLSLECTVEGTSNPNLYWYRQAAGRGLQLLFYSVGIGQISSEVPQNLSASRPQDRQFILSSKKLLLSDSGFYLCAWSVQIEQFFGPGTRLTVL.